These 6 T cell receptor beta chains were all obtained from the same sample, sequenced in a study of CD8+ T cells in alopecia areata. Treatment in this sample: oral pan-JAK inhibitor, 5-10 mg twice daily. Isolated RNA was reverse transcribed into cDNA used as the sequencing template. The assay was immunoSEQ multiplex PCR, and TCRdb's table has in-frame clones only and misses some. The sample holds 110,000 to 150,000 clones, roughly 50% seen once. Sequences were derived from CD8+ T cells sorted from blood, sampled at week 4, from a patient treated with tofacitinib. These TCRs come from a human donor with alopecia areata.

The chain joins TRBV5-4 to TRBJ1-6, with TRBD1 matching 7 bases. The CDR3 extends over 16 amino acids. The J segment lost 7 bases and the V segment lost 2 bases, leaving 9 bases of the junction unmatched. The germline CDR1 and CDR2 sequences are SGHNT and YYREEE (reference sequence). The CDR3 DNA sequence: TGTGCCAGCAGCTTTTCCTCCGGGACAGCCAATTCACCCCTCCACTTT. Translating it yields CASSFSSGTANSPLHF.

Only a few counts were recorded for this clone. The CDR3 DNA is TGTGCCAGCAGCTCCCCTGGGGTTAGCTACGAGCAGTACTTC. It codes for CASSSPGVSYEQYF. V and J are TRBV7-9 and TRBJ2-7; D ambiguous. The CDR3 loop spans 14 amino acids. CDR1 and CDR2 (germline): SEHNR, FQNEAQ (reference sequence). The V end lost 4 bases, the J end lost 3 bases, and 13 bases lay between the germline ends.

In this sample, this clone turned up a few times. CDR3 DNA sequence: TGTGCCAGCAGCCTGGGACTAGCGGAGACCTACGAGCAGTACTTC. This sequence encodes CASSLGLAETYEQYF. The chain couples TRBV13 to TRBJ2-7; TRBD2 aligns across 11 bases. CDR1 is PRHDT, CDR2 FYEKMQ, per germline (reference sequence). The CDR3 has 15 residues. Unmatched junction bases numbered 5, after V lost 5 bases and J lost 2 bases. The entire variable domain, with the rest obtained from reference TRBV13 and TRBJ2-7, is as follows: AAGVIQSPRHLIKEKRETATLKCYPIPRHDTVYWYQQGPGQDPQFLISFYEKMQSDKGSIPDRFSAQQFSDYHSELNMSSLELGDSALYFCASSLGLAETYEQYFGPGTRLTVT.

The chain recombines TRBV30 with TRBJ2-1; 12 bases map to TRBD1. The germline gives CDR1 GTSNPN, CDR2 SVGIG (reference sequence). The CDR3 totals 14 residues. The V segment lost 5 bases and the J segment 7 bases; nucleotides outside the gene matches: 6. CDR3 residues: CAWQGTGGWNEQFF. DNA of the CDR3: TGTGCCTGGCAGGGGACAGGGGGCTGGAATGAGCAGTTCTTC.

The rearrangement links TRBV4-3 to TRBJ2-7; 7 bases map to TRBD1. V lost 4 bases to trimming and J lost 2 bases; unmatched junction nucleotides: 5. CDR3 length: 14 amino acids. Germline V lookup: CDR1 LGHNA, CDR2 YSLEER. CDR3 sequence reads: CASSPGTAAYEQYF. For the CDR3, the DNA is TGCGCCAGCAGCCCCGGGACAGCGGCCTACGAGCAGTACTTC.

V and J are TRBV30 and TRBJ1-2; D may be TRBD1 (6 bases). The germline CDR1 and CDR2 sequences are GTSNPN and SVGIG (reference sequence). The germline V and J ends were trimmed by 3 bases and 2 bases, with 19 bases remaining between them. There are 16 residues in the CDR3. The CDR3 spells CAWRGVGAGVNYGYTF. The DNA of the CDR3 is TGTGCCTGGAGAGGGGTTGGGGCAGGGGTAAACTATGGCTACACCTTC.